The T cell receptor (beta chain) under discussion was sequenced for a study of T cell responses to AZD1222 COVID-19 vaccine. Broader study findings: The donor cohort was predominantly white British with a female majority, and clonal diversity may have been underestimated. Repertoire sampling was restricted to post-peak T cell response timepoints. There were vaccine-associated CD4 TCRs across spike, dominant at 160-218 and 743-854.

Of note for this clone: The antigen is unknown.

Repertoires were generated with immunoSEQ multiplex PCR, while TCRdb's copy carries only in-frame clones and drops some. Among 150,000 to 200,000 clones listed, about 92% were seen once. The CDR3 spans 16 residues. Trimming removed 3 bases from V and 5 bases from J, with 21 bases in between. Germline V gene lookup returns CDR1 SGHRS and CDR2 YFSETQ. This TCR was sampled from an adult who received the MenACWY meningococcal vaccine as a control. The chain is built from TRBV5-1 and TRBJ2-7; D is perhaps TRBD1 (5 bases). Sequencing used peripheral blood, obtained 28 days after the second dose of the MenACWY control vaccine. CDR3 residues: CASSSLGSTVLDEQYF. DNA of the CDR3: TGCGCCAGCAGCTCCTTGGGATCGACAGTTCTAGACGAGCAGTACTTC.